This T cell receptor beta chain is drawn from a study of OX40 agonist ivuxolimab in advanced cancers. TCRdb's table, derived via immunoSEQ multiplex PCR, lists solely in-frame clones and lacks some. Found here are 24,000 or so clones, about 85% of them singletons; the top ten hold around 16%. CDR1 is SGHRS, CDR2 YFSETQ, per germline. The CDR3 length is 16 residues. Trimming pared 0 bases from V and 0 bases from J, leaving 10 bases between. The rearrangement joins TRBV5-1 to TRBJ1-3; D perhaps matches TRBD1 (6 bases). The receptor's source is an adult with an advanced solid tumor such as melanoma, head and neck, liver or kidney cancer. The source material was CD4+ or CD8+ T cells sorted from blood, sampled in a trial of the OX40 agonist ivuxolimab. The CDR3 DNA reads TGCGCCAGCAGCTTGGGACAGGCGAGCTCTGGAAACACCATATATTTT. Translated, it gives CASSLGQASSGNTIYF.